This TCR beta chain was sequenced during a study of shared clonotypes between healthy human individuals. For the study at large: Each donor's CD8 memory used one plate, CD8 naive two, each CD4 subset three.

Germline CDR1 and CDR2: MDHEN and SYDVKM. Trimming took 5 bases from V and 9 from J; bases not matched to a gene: 11. The CDR3 length is 16 residues. Deep-level running was used for the assay. Original handling: From ImmunoSEQ came sequences covering only the junction and carrying no quality scores, so filtering differed. The table came from immunoSEQ multiplex PCR; TCRdb's copy has only in-frame clones and leaves some out. V, J and clone size reflect that table, while D and trimming were determined from the DNA. The sample holds 550,000 to 700,000 clones, around four fifths seen once. The chain couples TRBV28 to TRBJ2-1, with 12 bases lining up with TRBD2. The sequenced material came from memory CD4+ T cells sorted from blood. Subset in this sample: CD45RA-negative fraction. This TCR came from a woman in her thirties in good health. CDR3: CASSEGLAGPTSEQFF. The CDR3 bases are TGTGCCAGCAGTGAAGGACTAGCGGGACCAACTTCTGAGCAGTTCTTC. Together with reference TRBV28 and TRBJ2-1, the CDR3 gives the full variable domain: DVKVTQSSRYLVKRTGEKVFLECVQDMDHENMFWYRQDPGLGLRLIYFSYDVKMKEKGDIPEGYSVSREKKERFSLILESASTNQTSMYLCASSEGLAGPTSEQFFGPGTRLTVL.